This is a list of T cell receptor beta chains from one sample in a study of read filtering for tumor transcriptome and immune sequencing. TCRdb reprocessed the reads with MiXCR, giving one entry per CDR3 protein. In the table there are over 45,000 distinct CDR3 sequences, under 25% of which are singletons. Sequencing was done on a sample of a population of CD138-negative cells sorted from bone marrow. Receptors originate from a donor aged 40 or older with multiple myeloma. CDR3s leave out the opening cysteine and the closing phenylalanine or tryptophan. Each record gives: V gene, J gene, CDR3 length, CDR3 protein.

v_call: TRBV19; j_call: TRBJ1-5; cdr3_length: 12; cdr3_aa: ASSITGGNQPRH
v_call: TRBV20-1; j_call: TRBJ1-3; cdr3_length: 12; cdr3_aa: SARRSILGNTIY
v_call: TRBV9; j_call: TRBJ2-5; cdr3_length: 12; cdr3_aa: ASSVASGYVTQY
v_call: TRBV5-1; j_call: TRBJ1-1; cdr3_length: 11; cdr3_aa: ASSIRGNTEAF
v_call: TRBV4-2; j_call: TRBJ2-1; cdr3_length: 13; cdr3_aa: ASSEELQGVNEQF
v_call: TRBV10-3; j_call: TRBJ1-5; cdr3_length: 14; cdr3_aa: TISESLPGGNQPQH
v_call: TRBV7-3; j_call: TRBJ2-1; cdr3_length: 13; cdr3_aa: ASSPIGINNNEQF
v_call: TRBV4-1; j_call: TRBJ1-6; cdr3_length: 14; cdr3_aa: ASSQVRGQLNSPLH
v_call: TRBV6-5; j_call: TRBJ2-1; cdr3_length: 14; cdr3_aa: ASRSSHSGRGNEQF
v_call: TRBV6-2/TRBV6-3; j_call: TRBJ1-5; cdr3_length: 13; cdr3_aa: ASTNHGEGNQPQH
v_call: TRBV20-1; j_call: TRBJ2-3; cdr3_length: 13; cdr3_aa: SARGTSGHTDTQY
v_call: TRBV29-1; j_call: TRBJ2-2; cdr3_length: 12; cdr3_aa: SVAFADYTGELF
v_call: TRBV19; j_call: TRBJ1-1; cdr3_length: 13; cdr3_aa: ASSIGNPRVTEAF
v_call: TRBV10-3; j_call: TRBJ2-3; cdr3_length: 13; cdr3_aa: AISGTSGSTDTQY
v_call: TRBV28; j_call: TRBJ1-5; cdr3_length: 12; cdr3_aa: ASSFPEGGRPQH
v_call: TRBV18; j_call: TRBJ2-7; cdr3_length: 14; cdr3_aa: ASSPPVLAGVYEQY
v_call: TRBV7-8; j_call: TRBJ2-7; cdr3_length: 12; cdr3_aa: ASSLVIGHYEQY
v_call: TRBV15; j_call: TRBJ2-4; cdr3_length: 13; cdr3_aa: ATGTGGIAKNIQY
v_call: TRBV6-2/TRBV6-3; j_call: TRBJ2-1; cdr3_length: 14; cdr3_aa: ASSYSWVMRHNEQF
v_call: TRBV20-1; j_call: TRBJ2-7; cdr3_length: 13; cdr3_aa: SAREAGQGHYEQY
v_call: TRBV6-5; j_call: TRBJ1-1; cdr3_length: 12; cdr3_aa: ASSYSGRGTEAF
v_call: TRBV30; j_call: TRBJ2-2; cdr3_length: 13; cdr3_aa: ALTSGRVRGGELF
v_call: TRBV2; j_call: TRBJ1-2; cdr3_length: 12; cdr3_aa: ASRMTGGGYGYT
v_call: TRBV28; j_call: TRBJ2-1; cdr3_length: 12; cdr3_aa: ASSTRGPYNEQF
v_call: TRBV6-6; j_call: TRBJ2-5; cdr3_length: 14; cdr3_aa: ASSYFLAGAPETQY
v_call: TRBV24-1; j_call: TRBJ2-3; cdr3_length: 13; cdr3_aa: ATSDLTGSTDTQY
v_call: TRBV6-5; j_call: TRBJ2-3; cdr3_length: 13; cdr3_aa: ASSLGQGSPDMQY
v_call: TRBV28; j_call: TRBJ1-4; cdr3_length: 10; cdr3_aa: ASSLVGEKLF
v_call: TRBV2; j_call: TRBJ2-2; cdr3_length: 17; cdr3_aa: ASSEKPVGLGAGTGELF
v_call: TRBV12-3/TRBV12-4; j_call: TRBJ2-5; cdr3_length: 14; cdr3_aa: ASTMRLAGAQETQY
v_call: TRBV28; j_call: TRBJ2-3; cdr3_length: 10; cdr3_aa: ASSLRGNTQY
v_call: TRBV11-3; j_call: TRBJ2-5; cdr3_length: 14; cdr3_aa: ASSLNLAAYQETQY
v_call: TRBV11-2; j_call: TRBJ1-5; cdr3_length: 15; cdr3_aa: ASSLEGRGQNNQPQH
v_call: TRBV24-1; j_call: TRBJ2-1; cdr3_length: 16; cdr3_aa: ATSDPTVGVSSYNEQF